These 27 T cell receptor beta chains originate from one sample sequenced in a study of shared clonotypes between healthy human individuals. This table comes from immunoSEQ multiplex PCR, and its TCRdb copy is limited to in-frame clones, with some not included. The sample has some 680,000 clones, roughly 73% seen once. Sequenced sample: memory CD4+ T cells sorted from blood. Subset here: CD45RA-negative fraction. The receptors derive from a woman in her 30s in good health.

This sequence joins TRBV29-1 and TRBJ1-4; D possibly corresponds to TRBD1 (6 bases). CDR3 length: 13 amino acids. CDR1 is SQVTM and CDR2 is ANQGSEA in the germline V gene. V was clipped by 7 bases and J by 7 bases, with 16 bases between them. The CDR3 sequence: CSARSGEAEKLFF. CDR3 coding DNA: TGCAGCGCGAGGTCAGGGGAGGCTGAAAAACTGTTTTTT.

The chain links TRBV2 to TRBJ2-3; D possibly corresponds to TRBD1 (5 bases). Germline assignment: CDR1 SNHLY and CDR2 FYNNEI. This CDR3 contains 15 residues. Trimming took 8 bases from V and 2 from J, leaving 17 bases between them. This CDR3 is CASHSQGTYTDTQYF. The CDR3, as DNA: TGTGCCAGCCACTCGCAGGGCACATACACAGATACGCAGTATTTT. Based on the CDR3 plus reference TRBV2 and TRBJ2-3, the full variable domain is EPEVTQTPSHQVTQMGQEVILRCVPISNHLYFYWYRQILGQKVEFLVSFYNNEISEKSEIFDDQFSVERPDGSNFTLKIRSTKLEDSAMYFCASHSQGTYTDTQYFGPGTRLTVL.

The chain joins TRBV29-1 to TRBJ1-1, with D unclear. The V gene's germline CDR1 is SQVTM and CDR2 ANQGSEA. The V and J ends lost 4 bases and 11 bases respectively, with 17 bases between them. The CDR3 is made up of 12 amino acids. Written as DNA, the CDR3 is TGCAGCGTTGGGTGGTTGGACGGGCTGGCTTTCTTT. Encoded protein: CSVGWLDGLAFF.

The chain employs TRBV5-1 and TRBJ2-3; D perhaps matches TRBD1 (5 bases). This CDR3 is built from 14 residues. The germline V and J ends were trimmed by 4 bases and 6 bases, with 15 bases remaining between them. The germline CDR1 and CDR2 sequences are SGHRS and YFSETQ. CDR3 in DNA: TGCGCCAGCAGCGCCCCCGTTGGGGCCGATACGCAGTATTTT. Translation gives CASSAPVGADTQYF.

The V call is TRBV28, the J call TRBJ2-1; D is possibly TRBD1 (5 bases). Trimming took off 4 bases at V and 9 bases at J, with 13 bases between the two ends. This CDR3 region has 13 residues. Germline loops: CDR1 MDHEN, CDR2 SYDVKM. CDR3 residues: CASSWGSRPEQFF. CDR3 DNA: TGTGCCAGCAGTTGGGGCAGCAGACCTGAGCAGTTCTTC.

The DNA of the CDR3 is TGTGCCAGCAAAGGGACAGAGGCCGGGGAGCTGTTTTTT. Protein: CASKGTEAGELFF. V gene TRBV2 combines with J gene TRBJ2-2; 7 bases are shared with TRBD1. Per germline, CDR1 SNHLY and CDR2 FYNNEI. This CDR3 is 13 amino acids long. The ends lost 7 bases at V and 6 bases at J; junction bases unmatched: 5.

Here the CDR3 DNA reads TGCGCCAGCAGTCAAAGCCCGGGGGGAGGAAGCACAGATACGCAGTATTTT. Translated: CASSQSPGGGSTDTQYF. The rearrangement links TRBV10-2 to TRBJ2-3; 7 nucleotides match TRBD2. The germline V gene has CDR1 WSHSY and CDR2 SAAADI. V dropped 5 bases and J dropped 0; count of bases not matched to a gene: 11. The CDR3 runs 17 residues.

This chain links TRBV10-2 with TRBJ2-7; the match to TRBD2 covers 8 bases. J was trimmed by 1 base and V by 5 bases; bases with no gene match: 4. Germline loops: CDR1 WSHSY, CDR2 SAAADI. This CDR3 is built from 14 residues. CDR3 sequence: CASSMTSVSYEQYF. The CDR3 DNA is TGCGCCAGCAGTATGACTAGCGTTTCCTACGAGCAGTACTTC.

The V call is TRBV7-3, the J call TRBJ1-5; the match to TRBD1 covers 7 bases. Germline V gene sequence: CDR1 SGHTA, CDR2 FQGTGA. The CDR3 is 15 amino acids. The ends lost 4 bases at V and 1 base at J; junction bases unmatched: 4. The CDR3 here is CASSSGGQSNQPQHF. CDR3 coding DNA: TGTGCCAGCAGCTCGGGGGGACAGAGCAATCAGCCCCAGCATTTT.

The chain combines TRBV5-1 with TRBJ2-7; 9 nucleotides line up with TRBD1. Germline V CDR1 and CDR2: SGHRS, YFSETQ. The CDR3 has 14 amino acids. Trimming removed 4 bases from V and 4 bases from J; junction bases left unmatched: 6. The CDR3 sequence is CASSPRQGGYEQYF. The CDR3 DNA reads TGCGCCAGCAGCCCGAGACAGGGGGGGTACGAGCAGTACTTC.

The rearrangement links TRBV28 to TRBJ1-2; 9 bases match TRBD1. The V gene end was trimmed by 9 bases and the J gene end by 4 bases; junction bases not matched to a gene: 3. CDR3 length: 12 amino acids. Germline V gene lookup returns CDR1 MDHEN and CDR2 SYDVKM. For the CDR3, the DNA is TGTGCCAGTGTGGACAGGGGCTATGGCTACACCTTC. Protein product: CASVDRGYGYTF.

A single count supports this clone. V gene TRBV19 combines with J gene TRBJ2-7; D possibly corresponds to TRBD1 (5 bases). Germline V CDR1 and CDR2: LNHDA, SQIVND (reference sequence). This CDR3 has 13 residues. The V and J ends lost 3 bases and 4 bases respectively, with 10 bases between them. The CDR3 DNA follows: TGTGCCAGTAGTATTAGGGCAGGGTACGAGCAGTACTTC. This codes for CASSIRAGYEQYF.

The V gene is TRBV7-9, the J gene TRBJ2-1, with a possible D match to TRBD2 (5 bases). The CDR3 spans 13 residues. Between the trimmed V and J ends, which lost 4 bases and 8 bases, there was a span of 12 bases. The germline CDR1 and CDR2 sequences are SEHNR and FQNEAQ (reference sequence). CDR3 coding DNA: TGTGCCAGCAGCTCCCGCGGGCCGGATGAGCAGTTCTTC. Translation: CASSSRGPDEQFF.

Comments on this clone: An end of the junction differs from the germline gene, which may be a read error. J is TRBJ2-1 and V is TRBV7-9; 8 bases agree with TRBD2. The CDR3 runs to 14 residues. The germline gives CDR1 SEHNR, CDR2 FQNEAQ (reference sequence). The CDR3 here is CASTLAGINNEQFF. The CDR3 nucleotides read TGTGCCAGCACCTTAGCGGGAATCAACAATGAGCAGTTCTTC.

V usage is TRBV4-1 and J usage is TRBJ2-7; 11 nucleotides agree with TRBD2. V was pared by 2 bases and J by 2 bases, with 2 bases of the junction left unmatched. This CDR3 has 15 residues. CDR1 and CDR2 (germline): MGHRA, YSYEKL. CDR3 DNA sequence: TGCGCCAGCAGCCAACCTAGCGGGAGGCCCTACGAGCAGTACTTC. Protein product: CASSQPSGRPYEQYF.

The gene calls are TRBV19 and TRBJ2-2; 11 bases match TRBD2. The germline CDR1 and CDR2 sequences are LNHDA and SQIVND (reference sequence). Losses at the gene ends were 4 bases for V and 8 bases for J; bases not matched to a gene: 9. This CDR3 region has 16 residues. The CDR3: CASSTGGTSGQGELFF. The CDR3 DNA reads TGTGCCAGTAGTACTGGCGGGACTAGCGGTCAAGGGGAGCTGTTTTTT. The full variable domain, its missing parts supplied by reference TRBV19 and TRBJ2-2, is DGGITQSPKYLFRKEGQNVTLSCEQNLNHDAMYWYRQDPGQGLRLIYYSQIVNDFQKGDIAEGYSVSREKKESFPLTVTSAQKNPTAFYLCASSTGGTSGQGELFFGEGSRLTVL.

J is TRBJ1-3 and V is TRBV6-1; tentatively, D is TRBD1 (6 bases). V shed 4 bases and J shed 2 bases, with 12 bases lying between them. Germline loops: CDR1 MNHNS, CDR2 SASEGT. This CDR3 has 15 amino acids. This CDR3 is CASSAPNRAGNTIYF. The CDR3 DNA follows: TGTGCCAGCAGTGCCCCGAACAGGGCTGGAAACACCATATATTTT.

The genes are TRBV28 and TRBJ1-5; TRBD1 is a possible D gene (6 bases). With 3 bases removed from V and 6 bases from J, the gap between germline ends came to 9 bases. CDR3 length equals 13 residues. Germline V gives CDR1 MDHEN, CDR2 SYDVKM. CDR3 coding DNA: TGTGCCAGCAGTTTGGACAGTATTCAGCCCCAGCATTTT. Encoded protein: CASSLDSIQPQHF.

V usage is TRBV7-2 and J usage is TRBJ2-5, with 7 bases lining up with TRBD1. The end of the DNA aligns better with TRBJ2-7, so the J call may be wrong. This CDR3 is 14 amino acids long. Germline V CDR1 and CDR2: SGHTA, FQGNSA. DNA of the CDR3: TGTGCCAGCAGCGCCCGGGACAGTTACTACGAGCAGTACTTC. It yields the protein CASSARDSYYEQYF.

This clone has a count of ten or more. The chain employs TRBV28 and TRBJ2-7, with 8 bases matching TRBD2. The CDR3 loop spans 14 amino acids. Germline CDR1 and CDR2: MDHEN and SYDVKM. The trim removed 9 bases at V and 7 bases at J, leaving 14 bases unmatched. The CDR3 DNA reads as TGTGCCAGTCGGAGGATAGCGGGACTCTGGGAGCAGTACTTC. Protein product: CASRRIAGLWEQYF.

Comment on this clone: This sample includes further DNA sequences coding for the same CDR3. The rearrangement uses TRBV10-1 and TRBJ2-7; no clear D. The germline V and J ends were trimmed by 0 bases and 4 bases, with 1 base remaining between them. The CDR3 covers 11 residues. The germline gives CDR1 WNHNN, CDR2 SYGVQD (reference sequence). CDR3 DNA sequence: TGCGCCAGCAGTGAGTCGTACGAGCAGTACTTC. Protein: CASSESYEQYF.

This chain uses TRBV5-1 with TRBJ2-2; 10 bases map to TRBD2. CDR3 length equals 15 residues. Per germline, CDR1 SGHRS and CDR2 YFSETQ. V shed 3 bases, J shed 3 bases, and the junction held 2 bases outside the gene matches. As DNA, the CDR3 is TGCGCCAGCAGCTCTCTAGCGGGAGACACCGGGGAGCTGTTTTTT. Translation gives CASSSLAGDTGELFF.

This rearrangement joins TRBV15 to TRBJ2-4; no reliable D call. V dropped 0 bases and J dropped 8 bases, with 5 bases sitting between them. The CDR3 covers 12 residues. CDR1 and CDR2 from the germline V gene are LNHNV and YYDKDF (reference sequence). CDR3 coding DNA: TGTGCCACCAGCAGAGATCAGGACATTCAGTACTTC. It translates to CATSRDQDIQYF.

This clone was detected ten times or more. The rearrangement links TRBV18 to TRBJ1-1; D ambiguous. Germline CDR1 and CDR2: KGHSH and LQKENI. This CDR3 comprises 14 residues. V shed 4 bases and J shed 2 bases, with 11 bases lying between them. The CDR3 region has the DNA TGTGCCAGCTCACGGGCAGCAAGTAACACTGAAGCTTTCTTT. Residues: CASSRAASNTEAFF.

This clone has just a few counts. The chain couples TRBV5-5 to TRBJ1-2; perhaps TRBD1 as D (5 bases). V was cut by 3 bases and J by 6 bases, with 18 bases left in between. Germline V gene lookup returns CDR1 SGHKS and CDR2 YYEKEE (reference sequence). The CDR3 totals 15 residues. CDR3 protein: CASSSYVRRGDGYTF. The CDR3 DNA is TGTGCCAGCAGCTCATATGTACGCCGGGGGGATGGCTACACCTTC.

The J gene is TRBJ2-4, the V gene TRBV6-1, with D possibly being TRBD1 or TRBD2 (8 bases each). Germline CDR1 MNHNS, CDR2 SASEGT. V lost 2 bases, J lost 3 bases, and 23 bases lay in between. This CDR3 spans 19 amino acids. In nucleotides, the CDR3 is TGTGCCAGCAGTGAACGACAGGGGTTAGCGGGATACGGCAAAAACATTCAGTACTTC. Translation gives CASSERQGLAGYGKNIQYF.

The J gene is TRBJ1-2, the V gene TRBV7-5; the table's D call TRBD1 went unverified against the DNA. TRBV7-5 is an annotated pseudogene. CDR3 size: 14 residues. Here the CDR3 reads CVRSPGQANYGYTF. CDR3 coding DNA: TGTGTCAGAAGCCCCGGACAGGCCAACTATGGCTACACCTTC.